This T cell receptor (beta chain) was sequenced in a study of blood T cell repertoires in COVID-19. Study in general: Material from acute and convalescent COVID-19 was sourced from the United States, Italy and Spain. T cells, B-cell-depleted T cells, or PBMCs supplied cDNA or gDNA.

The CDR3 sequence is 16 residues long. V trimming: 3 bases; J trimming: 7 bases; junction bases outside the gene matches: 12. Germline-derived CDR1 and CDR2 are MDHEN and SYDVKM. Study processing details: The authors estimated nucleated cell counts from reference gene primer amplification. Data came from immunoSEQ multiplex PCR; TCRdb stores just in-frame clones and leaves some out. V, J and clone size derive from that table, while D and trimming were established from the DNA sequence. The table includes around 230,000 clones, about nine tenths detected once. The chain recombines TRBV28 with TRBJ1-1; TRBD1 matches 9 bases. The receptor comes from a man aged 25-45 years who had recovered from COVID-19. Sequencing was carried out using peripheral blood. The CDR3: CASSFNPGQGRVEAFF. DNA for the CDR3: TGTGCCAGCAGTTTTAACCCCGGACAGGGGAGGGTTGAAGCTTTCTTT. The variable domain in full, completed from reference TRBV28 and TRBJ1-1, reads DVKVTQSSRYLVKRTGEKVFLECVQDMDHENMFWYRQDPGLGLRLIYFSYDVKMKEKGDIPEGYSVSREKKERFSLILESASTNQTSMYLCASSFNPGQGRVEAFFGQGTRLTVV.